What follows is one T cell receptor (beta chain) and its context. These data originate in a study of Ad26.COV2.S vaccination and SARS-CoV-2 variants. The germline V gene has CDR1 SGHTA and CDR2 FQGNSA. This CDR3 has 14 residues. V was cut by 1 base and J by 3 bases, with 10 bases left in between. Sequenced by immunoSEQ multiplex PCR; TCRdb stores in-frame clones only, minus some. The table includes approximately 300,000 clones, roughly 84% detected once. Noted treatment: some 20 received Ad26.COV2.S at low or high dose, single or two shots; 5 received placebo; per-sample allocation not given. It was on day 63 after the first vaccine or placebo injection that samples were taken. SARS-CoV-2 spike from the Wuhan strain was encoded by the vaccine, an Ad26 vector.

The sequence came from a person aged 18 to 59 who received the Ad26.COV2.S COVID-19 vaccine or a placebo. The material sequenced was peripheral blood, taken in a trial of Ad26.COV2.S vaccine versus placebo. V usage is TRBV7-2 and J usage is TRBJ2-7, with a weak D call TRBD2 (5 bases). As DNA, the CDR3 is TGTGCCAGCAGCTTAGACAGAGGAGGCTACGAGCAGTACTTC. The encoded protein is CASSLDRGGYEQYF.